Listed here is a single T cell receptor (beta chain). This specimen belongs to a study of blood T cell repertoires in COVID-19. Overall study context: The study drew acute and convalescent COVID-19 samples from the United States, Italy and Spain.

Sequenced by immunoSEQ multiplex PCR; TCRdb stores in-frame clones only, minus some. Seen here are 150,000 or so clones, about 87% observed once, and the top ten hold about 6%. J gave up 2 bases and V 6 bases, and 12 bases lay outside the gene matches. CDR1 is MNHEY, CDR2 SMNVEV, per germline (reference sequence). There are 16 residues in the CDR3. This clonotype originated in a man aged 80 or over with acute or convalescent COVID-19. This chain links TRBV27 with TRBJ1-1; 7 nucleotides match TRBD1. Sequencing was carried out using peripheral blood. Here the CDR3 reads CASSRGQALGNTEAFF. Here the CDR3 DNA reads TGTGCCAGCAGCCGCGGACAGGCCCTGGGAAACACTGAAGCTTTCTTT.